This T cell receptor (beta chain) was sequenced for a study of blood T cell repertoires in COVID-19 (dated by TCRdb to the early 2020s). With regard to the full study: Samples from collaborators originated in the United States, Italy and Spain and spanned both the acute and convalescent phases of COVID-19. The material from the prospective study consisted of cDNA or gDNA derived from T cells, B-cell-depleted T cells, or PBMCs. Deeply sampled blood TCRbeta repertoires from subjects exposed to, actively infected with, or recovered from COVID-19 were included in the dataset. The repertoires were made available in a free public database intended to serve as a resource for research on the immune response to SARS-CoV-2. Samples came from the ongoing ImmuneRACE study (first 160 participants) plus 1,254 subjects from 6 global collaborators. The sample metadata nearly always contained a de-identified subject ID, COVID-19 status, age in years and sex. Where available, HLA class I and class II types were taken from metadata supplied by the sample provider and were not determined by assay-based typing. The investigation overall reported the following: Clinical and demographic metadata were provided uncurated, with the amount varying by source and participant.

To note about this clone: Its recognized antigen is unknown. Qualities for individual bases were not recorded, and no much larger clone is one base off.

The CDR3, from cysteine to phenylalanine, totals 14 residues. Only CDR3 DNA is held: 42 bases, read in frame from base 1. Trimming leaves V shorter by 9 bases and J shorter by 1 base, with the junction holding 7 bases beyond the gene matches. From the germline V gene (reference sequence), CDR1 is MNHEY and CDR2 is SMNVEV. The collaborating institutions used their own protocols to collect whole blood in K2EDTA tubes. For TCRbeta analysis, collaborators shipped samples in one of three forms: frozen whole blood, isolated PBMCs, or DNA extracted from either of those sample types. TCRbeta CDR3 regions were amplified from genomic DNA using the immunoSEQ Assay, a bias-controlled multiplex PCR. Regarding the original processing steps: The number of nucleated cells in each sample was estimated from the amplification of reference gene primers within the assay. To quantify the absolute abundance of each unique TCRbeta CDR3 rearrangement, sequence reads were collapsed and filtered. Productive Simpson clonality was computed per sample as the square root of Simpson's diversity index over productive rearrangements. The table was pulled from immuneACCESS by TCRdb, which kept in-frame rearrangements only. Such tables lose some clones; where checked, under half of the loss comes from unresolved V genes, and the rest has no known cause. V and J calls plus clone size are reproduced from that table; the DNA served to infer D and trimming. This sample lists approximately 190,000 clones; about four fifths were detected once. The ten largest clonotypes hold around 6.9% of the sample.

The chain was built from TRBV27 and TRBJ1-1; 8 bases in the middle match TRBD1. This clonotype originated in a man in his fifties or sixties with acute or convalescent COVID-19. Sequencing was done on a sample of peripheral blood. The nucleotides read TGTGCCAGATCAAACAGGGGGAGGAACACTGAAGCTTTCTTT. This encodes CARSNRGRNTEAFF.